These 15 T cell receptor beta chains share one sample of origin, sequenced in a study of blood T cell repertoires in COVID-19. The protocol was immunoSEQ multiplex PCR, while the TCRdb copy is restricted to in-frame clones and leaves out a portion. This sample has roughly 68,000 clones, with approximately 90% found just once. The sample consisted of peripheral blood. Receptors were obtained from a woman between 70 and 85 years old with acute or convalescent COVID-19.

The CDR3 protein is CASSLSGINRVNYGYTF. In nucleotides, the CDR3 is TGTGCCAGCAGTTTATCGGGGATAAACAGGGTTAACTATGGCTACACCTTC. V and J are TRBV28 and TRBJ1-2; a possible D gene is TRBD1 (6 bases). Germline CDR1 reads MDHEN; CDR2 reads SYDVKM. There are 17 residues in the CDR3. V lost 1 base and J 1 base, leaving 16 bases between the germline ends.

The chain couples TRBV7-2 to TRBJ2-1; 7 bases fit TRBD2. The CDR3 length is 13 residues. CDR1 SGHTA and CDR2 FQGNSA come from the germline V gene. V trimming: 5 bases; J trimming: 5 bases; junction bases outside the gene matches: 3. The DNA for the CDR3 is TGTGCCAGCAGCCCCGGGACTAACAATGAGCAGTTCTTC. Translation: CASSPGTNNEQFF.

The V gene is TRBV10-3, the J gene TRBJ1-1; maybe TRBD1 (6 bases). Germline lookup yields CDR1 ENHRY and CDR2 SYGVKD. This CDR3 region has 14 residues. The ends were cut back, 5 bases at V and 3 bases at J, with 13 bases in the middle. The DNA of the CDR3 is TGTGCCATCAGTCGGACAGCAAGGGACACTGAAGCTTTCTTT. Its protein product is CAISRTARDTEAFF.

The CDR3 DNA follows: TGTGCCAGCAGCTGGGGACAGCCTAGCACAGATACGCAGTATTTT. It encodes CASSWGQPSTDTQYF. This chain connects TRBV7-2 to TRBJ2-3; 7 bases are a match to TRBD1. There are 15 residues in the CDR3. V lost 4 bases and J lost 0; bases outside the gene matches: 4. Per germline, CDR1 SGHTA and CDR2 FQGNSA.

V gene TRBV24-1 combines with J gene TRBJ2-1; 13 positions match TRBD2. The CDR3 covers 18 residues. Germline values: CDR1 KGHDR, CDR2 SFDVKD. V lost 3 bases to trimming and J lost 4 bases; unmatched junction nucleotides: 8. CDR3 region: CATSDPGTSGRVYNEQFF. The CDR3 DNA sequence: TGTGCCACCAGTGATCCTGGAACTAGCGGGAGGGTATACAATGAGCAGTTCTTC.

The rearrangement uses TRBV27 and TRBJ2-7; 12 bases are a match to TRBD2. The ends lost 6 bases at V and 0 bases at J; junction bases unmatched: 3. Germline V gene data show CDR1 as MNHEY and CDR2 as SMNVEV (reference sequence). The CDR3 is 15 residues long. The CDR3 DNA sequence: TGTGCCAGCAGCCCGACTAGCGGGAGCTCCTACGAGCAGTACTTC. It is translated as CASSPTSGSSYEQYF.

This chain uses TRBV4-1 with TRBJ2-3, with 9 positions matching TRBD2. This CDR3 is built from 17 residues. Germline V CDR1 and CDR2: MGHRA, YSYEKL. Trimming at V came to 1 base and at J to 1 base, leaving 6 bases not matched to a gene. For the CDR3, the DNA is TGCGCCAGCAGCCAAGGCCGGGCTAGCGGGGGCACAGATACGCAGTATTTT. It encodes CASSQGRASGGTDTQYF.

In this sample, this clone turned up once. V usage is TRBV7-9 and J usage is TRBJ2-1, with D maybe TRBD1 (5 bases). This CDR3 spans 15 amino acids. Trimming stripped 3 bases from V and 4 bases from J, with 13 bases between. CDR1 and CDR2 (germline): SEHNR, FQNEAQ (reference sequence). CDR3 protein: CASSLQGQRYNEQFF. The CDR3 coding sequence is TGTGCCAGCAGCTTGCAGGGCCAAAGGTACAATGAGCAGTTCTTC.

CDR3 loop: CASSPTITGSEQYF. Here the CDR3 DNA reads TGTGCCAGCTCACCTACAATTACAGGTTCCGAGCAGTACTTC. The J gene is TRBJ2-7, the V gene TRBV18; TRBD1 is a possible D gene (5 bases). The CDR3 contains 14 residues. The V gene's germline CDR1 is KGHSH and CDR2 LQKENI. V shed 3 bases and J shed 6 bases, with 15 bases lying between them.

CDR3: CASSSVRRGSRPSREAFF. The CDR3 DNA reads as TGTGCCAGCAGCTCCGTGCGACGAGGAAGCCGACCTTCCCGTGAAGCTTTCTTT. V is TRBV7-8 and J is TRBJ1-1; no firm D call. V lost 4 bases and J lost 7, with 28 bases in between. Germline assignment: CDR1 SGHVS and CDR2 FQNEAQ. The CDR3 is made up of 18 amino acids.

The rearrangement joins TRBV6-5 to TRBJ2-2; 7 bases are shared with TRBD1. There are 14 residues in the CDR3. Per the germline V gene, CDR1 is MNHEY and CDR2 is SVGAGI. Trimming at V came to 2 bases and at J to 7 bases, leaving 4 bases not matched to a gene. CDR3 coding DNA: TGTGCCAGCAGTTACGCGACAGGGATCGGGGAGCTGTTTTTT. It translates to CASSYATGIGELFF.

This chain connects TRBV25-1 to TRBJ2-1; 10 bases match TRBD1. This CDR3 contains 15 residues. V dropped 6 bases and J dropped 6; count of bases not matched to a gene: 8. The germline V gene has CDR1 MGHDK and CDR2 SYGVNS. CDR3 DNA sequence: TGTGCCAGCAGAGCTGCCGGGACAGGGGTCAATGAGCAGTTCTTC. Its translation is CASRAAGTGVNEQFF.

V gene TRBV7-9 combines with J gene TRBJ1-1, with D possibly matching TRBD1 (5 bases). Germline V gene sequence: CDR1 SEHNR, CDR2 FQNEAQ (reference sequence). V lost 3 bases, J lost 11 bases, and 13 bases lay in between. The CDR3 runs to 12 residues. The CDR3 loop is CASSFGDSVAFF. CDR3 nucleotides: TGTGCCAGCAGCTTCGGGGACTCCGTCGCTTTCTTT.

The gene calls are TRBV7-9 and TRBJ2-2; weak D call: TRBD2 (6 bases). The V gene lost 5 bases and the J gene lost 2 bases, with 18 bases spanning the gap. The CDR3 length is 17 residues. The germline V gene has CDR1 SEHNR and CDR2 FQNEAQ (reference sequence). This chain's CDR3 is CASSVPGSLVNTGELFF. The DNA for the CDR3 is TGTGCCAGCAGCGTCCCCGGGAGCCTAGTCAACACCGGGGAGCTGTTTTTT.

The chain couples TRBV6-5 to TRBJ2-2; 7 positions agree with TRBD2. Germline CDR1 reads MNHEY; CDR2 reads SVGAGI. V shed 7 bases and J 7 bases; nucleotides not matched to a gene: 6. The CDR3 extends over 13 amino acids. CDR3 bases: TGTGCCAGCACCTCCTCGGGGGGCGGGGAGCTGTTTTTT. Translating it yields CASTSSGGGELFF.